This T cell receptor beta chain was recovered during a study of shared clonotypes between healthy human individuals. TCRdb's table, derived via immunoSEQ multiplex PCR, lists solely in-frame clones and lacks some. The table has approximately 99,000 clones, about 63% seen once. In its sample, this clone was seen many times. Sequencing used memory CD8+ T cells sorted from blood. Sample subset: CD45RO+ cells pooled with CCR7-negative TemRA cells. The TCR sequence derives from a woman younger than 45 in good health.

The CDR3 reads CASSWRGQEVTQYF. In DNA form, the CDR3 reads TGTGCCAGCAGCTGGAGGGGACAGGAGGTCACCCAGTACTTC. The chain employs TRBV13 and TRBJ2-5, with TRBD1 matching 8 bases. CDR1 and CDR2 from the germline V gene are PRHDT and FYEKMQ (reference sequence). The CDR3 consists of 14 residues. V shed 4 bases and J 8 bases; nucleotides not matched to a gene: 9. Complete variable domain (other parts from reference TRBV13 and TRBJ2-5): AAGVIQSPRHLIKEKRETATLKCYPIPRHDTVYWYQQGPGQDPQFLISFYEKMQSDKGSIPDRFSAQQFSDYHSELNMSSLELGDSALYFCASSWRGQEVTQYFGPGTRLLVL.